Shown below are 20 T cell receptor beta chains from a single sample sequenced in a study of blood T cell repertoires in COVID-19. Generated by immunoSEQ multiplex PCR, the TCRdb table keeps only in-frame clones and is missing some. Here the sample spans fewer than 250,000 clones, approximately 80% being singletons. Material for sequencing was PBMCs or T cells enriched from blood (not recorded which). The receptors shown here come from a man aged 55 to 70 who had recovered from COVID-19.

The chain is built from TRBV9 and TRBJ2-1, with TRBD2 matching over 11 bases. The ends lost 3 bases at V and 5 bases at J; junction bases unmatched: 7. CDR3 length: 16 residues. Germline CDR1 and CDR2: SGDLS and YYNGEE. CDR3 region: CASSASLGLADNEQFF. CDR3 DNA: TGTGCCAGCAGCGCCAGCCTGGGACTAGCGGACAATGAGCAGTTCTTC.

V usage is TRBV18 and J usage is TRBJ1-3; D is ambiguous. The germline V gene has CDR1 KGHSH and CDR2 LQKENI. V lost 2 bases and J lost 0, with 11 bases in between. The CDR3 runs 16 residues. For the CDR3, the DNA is TGTGCCAGCTCACCAGGTGGCAAAGTCTCTGGAAACACCATATATTTT. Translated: CASSPGGKVSGNTIYF.

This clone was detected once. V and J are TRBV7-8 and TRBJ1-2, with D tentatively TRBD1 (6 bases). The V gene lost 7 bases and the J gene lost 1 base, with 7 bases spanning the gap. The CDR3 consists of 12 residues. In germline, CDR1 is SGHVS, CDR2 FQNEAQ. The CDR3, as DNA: TGTGCCAGCACAGGGGATAACTATGGCTACACCTTC. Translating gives CASTGDNYGYTF. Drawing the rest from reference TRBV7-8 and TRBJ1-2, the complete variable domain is GAGVSQSPRYKVAKRGQDVALRCDPISGHVSLFWYQQALGQGPEFLTYFQNEAQLDKSGLPSDRFFAERPEGSVSTLKIQRTQQEDSAVYLCASTGDNYGYTFGSGTRLTVV.

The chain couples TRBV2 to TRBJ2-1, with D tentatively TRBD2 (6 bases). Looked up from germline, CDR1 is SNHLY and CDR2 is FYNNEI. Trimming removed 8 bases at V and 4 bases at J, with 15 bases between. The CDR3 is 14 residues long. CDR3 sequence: CASGVGGWYNEQFF. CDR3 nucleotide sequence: TGTGCCAGCGGAGTCGGGGGTTGGTACAATGAGCAGTTCTTC.

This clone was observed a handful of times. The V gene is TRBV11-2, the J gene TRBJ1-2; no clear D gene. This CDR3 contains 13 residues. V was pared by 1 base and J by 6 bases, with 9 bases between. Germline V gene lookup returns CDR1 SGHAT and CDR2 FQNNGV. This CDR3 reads CASSLGRFDGYTF. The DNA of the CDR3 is TGTGCCAGCAGCTTAGGCAGGTTTGATGGCTACACCTTC.

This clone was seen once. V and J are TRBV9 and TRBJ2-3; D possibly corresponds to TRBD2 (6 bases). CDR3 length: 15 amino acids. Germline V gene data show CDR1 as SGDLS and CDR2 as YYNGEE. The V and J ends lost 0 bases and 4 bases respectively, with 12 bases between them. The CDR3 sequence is CASSVVITGADTQYF. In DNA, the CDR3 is TGTGCCAGCAGCGTAGTAATCACGGGGGCAGATACGCAGTATTTT.

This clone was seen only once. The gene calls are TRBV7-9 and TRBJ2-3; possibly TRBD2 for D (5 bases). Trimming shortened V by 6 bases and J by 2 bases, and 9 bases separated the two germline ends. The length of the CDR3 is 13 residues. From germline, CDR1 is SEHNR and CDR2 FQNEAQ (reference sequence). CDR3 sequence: CASRWTFTDTQYF. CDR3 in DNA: TGTGCCAGCAGATGGACTTTCACAGATACGCAGTATTTT.

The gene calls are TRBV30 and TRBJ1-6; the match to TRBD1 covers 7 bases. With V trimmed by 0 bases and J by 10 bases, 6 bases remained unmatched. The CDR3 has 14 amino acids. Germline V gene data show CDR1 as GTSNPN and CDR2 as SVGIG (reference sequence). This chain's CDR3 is CAWSVGQELSPLHF. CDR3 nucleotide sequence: TGTGCCTGGAGTGTCGGACAGGAGCTATCACCCCTCCACTTT.

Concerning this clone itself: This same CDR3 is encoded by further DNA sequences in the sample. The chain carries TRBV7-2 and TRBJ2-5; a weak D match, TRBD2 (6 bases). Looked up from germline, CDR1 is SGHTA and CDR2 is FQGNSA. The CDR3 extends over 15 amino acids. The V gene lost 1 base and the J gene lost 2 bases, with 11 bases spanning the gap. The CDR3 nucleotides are TGTGCCAGCAGCTTAGGACTCGGGGGACAAGAGACCCAGTACTTC. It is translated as CASSLGLGGQETQYF. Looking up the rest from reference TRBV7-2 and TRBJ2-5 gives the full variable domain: GAGVSQSPSNKVTEKGKDVELRCDPISGHTALYWYRQSLGQGLEFLIYFQGNSAPDKSGLPSDRFSAERTGGSVSTLTIQRTQQEDSAVYLCASSLGLGGQETQYFGPGTRLLVL.

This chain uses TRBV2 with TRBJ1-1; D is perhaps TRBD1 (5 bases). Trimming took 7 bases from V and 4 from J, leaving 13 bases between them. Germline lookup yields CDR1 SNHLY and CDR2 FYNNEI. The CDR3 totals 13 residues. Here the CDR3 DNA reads TGTGCCAGCACGTTCGGGGGTGGCACTGAAGCTTTCTTT. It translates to CASTFGGGTEAFF. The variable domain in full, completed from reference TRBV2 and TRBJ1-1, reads EPEVTQTPSHQVTQMGQEVILRCVPISNHLYFYWYRQILGQKVEFLVSFYNNEISEKSEIFDDQFSVERPDGSNFTLKIRSTKLEDSAMYFCASTFGGGTEAFFGQGTRLTVV.

The CDR3 reads CASSPGLRYSSTEAFF. Here the CDR3 DNA reads TGTGCCAGTAGTCCTGGTCTTCGGTACTCAAGCACTGAAGCTTTCTTT. The V and J genes are TRBV19 and TRBJ1-1; D not certain. The ends were cut back, 5 bases at V and 4 bases at J, with 20 bases in the middle. This CDR3 has 16 amino acids. Germline V gene data show CDR1 as LNHDA and CDR2 as SQIVND (reference sequence).

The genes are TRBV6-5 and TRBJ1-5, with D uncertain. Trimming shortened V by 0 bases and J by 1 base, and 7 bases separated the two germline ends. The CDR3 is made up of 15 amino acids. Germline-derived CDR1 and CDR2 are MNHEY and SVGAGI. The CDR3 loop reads CASSYSRGSNQPQHF. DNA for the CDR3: TGTGCCAGCAGTTACTCGCGGGGAAGCAATCAGCCCCAGCATTTT.

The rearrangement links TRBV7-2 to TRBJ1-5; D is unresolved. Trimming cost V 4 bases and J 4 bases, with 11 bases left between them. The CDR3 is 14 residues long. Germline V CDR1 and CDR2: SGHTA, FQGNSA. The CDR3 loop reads CASSYREGNQPQHF. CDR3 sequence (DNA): TGTGCCAGCAGCTACCGGGAGGGAAATCAGCCCCAGCATTTT.

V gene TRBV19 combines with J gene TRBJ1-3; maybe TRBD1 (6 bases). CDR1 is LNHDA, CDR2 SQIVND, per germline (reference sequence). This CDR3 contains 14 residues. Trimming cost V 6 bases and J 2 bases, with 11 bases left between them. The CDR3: CASSVTGTGNTIYF. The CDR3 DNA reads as TGTGCCAGTAGCGTGACAGGTACTGGAAACACCATATATTTT. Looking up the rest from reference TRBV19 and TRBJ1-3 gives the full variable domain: DGGITQSPKYLFRKEGQNVTLSCEQNLNHDAMYWYRQDPGQGLRLIYYSQIVNDFQKGDIAEGYSVSREKKESFPLTVTSAQKNPTAFYLCASSVTGTGNTIYFGEGSWLTVV.

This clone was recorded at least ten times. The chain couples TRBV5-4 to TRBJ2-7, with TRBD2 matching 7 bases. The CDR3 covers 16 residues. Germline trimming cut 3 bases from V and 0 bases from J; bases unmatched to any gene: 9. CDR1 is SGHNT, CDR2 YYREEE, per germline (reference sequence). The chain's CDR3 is CASSWGGNLGSYEQYF. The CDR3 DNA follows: TGTGCCAGCAGCTGGGGAGGGAATTTGGGCTCCTACGAGCAGTACTTC.

The CDR3 DNA is TGTGCCAGCAGCCCCCCGCCGGGGGGCTATGGCTACACCTTC. Its protein is CASSPPPGGYGYTF. The chain uses TRBV4-2 and TRBJ1-2; possible D gene TRBD1, 5 bases. Trimming removed 4 bases from V and 4 bases from J, with 13 bases in between. Looked up from germline, CDR1 is LGHNA and CDR2 is YNFKEQ. The CDR3 loop spans 14 amino acids.

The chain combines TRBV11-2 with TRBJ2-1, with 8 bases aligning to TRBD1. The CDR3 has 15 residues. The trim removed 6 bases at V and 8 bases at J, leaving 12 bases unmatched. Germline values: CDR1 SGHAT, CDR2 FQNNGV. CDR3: CASREPGQVRDEQFF. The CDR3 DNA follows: TGTGCCAGCAGAGAACCGGGACAGGTCAGGGATGAGCAGTTCTTC. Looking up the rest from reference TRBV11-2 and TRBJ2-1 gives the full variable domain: EAGVAQSPRYKIIEKRQSVAFWCNPISGHATLYWYQQILGQGPKLLIQFQNNGVVDDSQLPKDRFSAERLKGVDSTLKIQPAKLEDSAVYLCASREPGQVRDEQFFGPGTRLTVL.

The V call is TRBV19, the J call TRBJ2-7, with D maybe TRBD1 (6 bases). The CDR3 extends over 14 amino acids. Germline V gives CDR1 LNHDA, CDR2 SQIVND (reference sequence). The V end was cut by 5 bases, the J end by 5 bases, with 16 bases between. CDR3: CASSQRTASHEQYF. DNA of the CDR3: TGTGCCAGTAGTCAAAGGACAGCCTCGCACGAGCAGTACTTC.

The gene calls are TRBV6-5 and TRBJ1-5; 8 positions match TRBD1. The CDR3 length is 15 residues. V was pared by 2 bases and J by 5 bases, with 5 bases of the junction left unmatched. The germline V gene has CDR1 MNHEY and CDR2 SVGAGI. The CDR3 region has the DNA TGTGCCAGCAGTTACCGGACAGGGAGTGATCAGCCCCAGCATTTT. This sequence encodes CASSYRTGSDQPQHF.

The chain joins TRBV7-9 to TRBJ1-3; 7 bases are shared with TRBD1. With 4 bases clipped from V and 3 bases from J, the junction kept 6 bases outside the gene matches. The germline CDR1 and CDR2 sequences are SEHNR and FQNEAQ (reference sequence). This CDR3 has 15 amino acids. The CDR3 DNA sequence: TGTGCCAGCAGCTCGACCAGGGGGGATGGAAACACCATATATTTT. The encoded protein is CASSSTRGDGNTIYF.